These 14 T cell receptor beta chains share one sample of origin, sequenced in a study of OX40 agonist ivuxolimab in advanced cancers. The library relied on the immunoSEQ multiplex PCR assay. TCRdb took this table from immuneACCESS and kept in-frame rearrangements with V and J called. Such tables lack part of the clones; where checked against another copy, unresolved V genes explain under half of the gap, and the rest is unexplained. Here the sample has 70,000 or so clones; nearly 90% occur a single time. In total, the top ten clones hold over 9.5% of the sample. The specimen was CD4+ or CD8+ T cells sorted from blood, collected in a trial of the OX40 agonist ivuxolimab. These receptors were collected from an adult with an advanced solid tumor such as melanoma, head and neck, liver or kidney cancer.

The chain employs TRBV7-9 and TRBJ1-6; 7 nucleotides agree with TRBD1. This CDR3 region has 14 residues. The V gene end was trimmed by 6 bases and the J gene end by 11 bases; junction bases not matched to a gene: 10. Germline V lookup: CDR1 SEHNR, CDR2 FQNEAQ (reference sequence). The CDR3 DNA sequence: TGTGCCAGCAGGTCTACAGGGGACCGGACACCCCTCCACTTT. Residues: CASRSTGDRTPLHF.

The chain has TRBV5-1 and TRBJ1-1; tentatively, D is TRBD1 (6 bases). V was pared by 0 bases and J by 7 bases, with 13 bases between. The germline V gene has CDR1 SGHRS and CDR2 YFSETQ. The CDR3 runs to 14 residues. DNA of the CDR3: TGCGCCAGCAGCTTGGTCGGGGGGGCGGTTGAAGCTTTCTTT. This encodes CASSLVGGAVEAFF.

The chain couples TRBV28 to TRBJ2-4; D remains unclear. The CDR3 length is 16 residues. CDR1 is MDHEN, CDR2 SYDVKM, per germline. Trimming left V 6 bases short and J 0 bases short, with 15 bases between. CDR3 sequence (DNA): TGTGCCAGCAGCCCAACATTACTCAAAGCCAAAAACATTCAGTACTTC. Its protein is CASSPTLLKAKNIQYF.

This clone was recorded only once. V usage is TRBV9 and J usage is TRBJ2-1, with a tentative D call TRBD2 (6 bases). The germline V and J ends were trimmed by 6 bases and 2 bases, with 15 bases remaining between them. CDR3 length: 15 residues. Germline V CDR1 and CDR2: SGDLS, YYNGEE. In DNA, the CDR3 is TGTGCCAGCACGCCGCGAGCGGGTCCCTACAATGAGCAGTTCTTC. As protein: CASTPRAGPYNEQFF. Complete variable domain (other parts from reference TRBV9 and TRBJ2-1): DSGVTQTPKHLITATGQRVTLRCSPRSGDLSVYWYQQSLDQGLQFLIQYYNGEERAKGNILERFSAQQFPDLHSELNLSSLELGDSALYFCASTPRAGPYNEQFFGPGTRLTVL.

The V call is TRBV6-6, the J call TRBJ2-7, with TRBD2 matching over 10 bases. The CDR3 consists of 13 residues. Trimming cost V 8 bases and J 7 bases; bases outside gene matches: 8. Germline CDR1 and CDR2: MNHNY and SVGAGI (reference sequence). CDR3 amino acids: CASLSGRAGEQYF. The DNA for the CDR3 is TGTGCCAGCTTGAGCGGGAGGGCTGGGGAGCAGTACTTC.

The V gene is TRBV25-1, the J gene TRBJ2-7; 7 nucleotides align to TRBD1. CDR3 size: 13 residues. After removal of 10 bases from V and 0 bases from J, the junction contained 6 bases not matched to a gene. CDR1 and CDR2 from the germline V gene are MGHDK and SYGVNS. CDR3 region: CATGTVHSYEQYF. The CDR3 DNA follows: TGTGCCACGGGGACAGTTCACTCCTACGAGCAGTACTTC.

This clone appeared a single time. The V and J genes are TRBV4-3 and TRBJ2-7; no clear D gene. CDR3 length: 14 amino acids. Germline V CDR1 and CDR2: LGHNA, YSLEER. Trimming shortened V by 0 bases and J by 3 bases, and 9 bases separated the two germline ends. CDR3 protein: CASSQDRRYYEQYF. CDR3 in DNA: TGCGCCAGCAGCCAAGATCGACGGTACTACGAGCAGTACTTC.

CDR3: CASASQLAGVIEQFF. The CDR3, as DNA: TGTGCCAGCGCGTCTCAACTAGCGGGAGTGATTGAGCAGTTCTTC. This chain links TRBV28 with TRBJ2-1; TRBD2 agrees at 11 bases. CDR3 length: 15 amino acids. V shed 8 bases and J 9 bases; nucleotides not matched to a gene: 12. Germline CDR1 MDHEN, CDR2 SYDVKM.

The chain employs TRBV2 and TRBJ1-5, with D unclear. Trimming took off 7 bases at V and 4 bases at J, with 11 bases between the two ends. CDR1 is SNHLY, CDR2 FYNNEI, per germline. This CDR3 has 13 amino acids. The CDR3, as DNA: TGTGCCAGCAAGACGGGATGGAATCAGCCCCAGCATTTT. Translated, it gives CASKTGWNQPQHF.

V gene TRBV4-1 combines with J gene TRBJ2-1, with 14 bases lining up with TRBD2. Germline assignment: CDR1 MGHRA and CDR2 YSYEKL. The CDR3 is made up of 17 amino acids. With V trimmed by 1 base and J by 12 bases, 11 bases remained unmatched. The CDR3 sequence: CASSQVRGTSGRRGQFF. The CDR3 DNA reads TGCGCCAGCAGCCAAGTGAGGGGGACTAGCGGGAGAAGGGGGCAGTTCTTC.

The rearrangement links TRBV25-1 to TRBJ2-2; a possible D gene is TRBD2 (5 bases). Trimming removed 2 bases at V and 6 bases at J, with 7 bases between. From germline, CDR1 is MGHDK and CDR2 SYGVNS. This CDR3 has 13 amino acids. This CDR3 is CASSEQRSGELFF. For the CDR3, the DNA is TGTGCCAGCAGTGAACAGCGGTCCGGGGAGCTGTTTTTT.

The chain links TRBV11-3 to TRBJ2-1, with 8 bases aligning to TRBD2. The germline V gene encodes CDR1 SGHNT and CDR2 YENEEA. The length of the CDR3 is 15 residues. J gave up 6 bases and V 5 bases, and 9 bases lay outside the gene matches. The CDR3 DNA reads TGTGCCAGCAGCCCTCCCGGGACTAGGGCCAATGAGCAGTTCTTC. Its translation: CASSPPGTRANEQFF.

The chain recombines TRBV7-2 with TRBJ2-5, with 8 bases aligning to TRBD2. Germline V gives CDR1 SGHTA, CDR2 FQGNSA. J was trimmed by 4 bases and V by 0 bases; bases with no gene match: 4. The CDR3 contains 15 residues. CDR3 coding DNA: TGTGCCAGCAGCTTAGCTGGCGGGAGGAGAGAGACCCAGTACTTC. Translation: CASSLAGGRRETQYF.

The CDR3 reads CASSARSGNYHEQYF. DNA of the CDR3: TGTGCCAGCAGCGCTCGGAGCGGGAACTATCACGAGCAGTACTTC. V is TRBV7-2 and J is TRBJ2-7, with 7 bases fitting TRBD2. Germline V gene lookup returns CDR1 SGHTA and CDR2 FQGNSA. The CDR3 spans 15 residues. Unmatched junction bases numbered 12, after V lost 5 bases and J lost 5 bases.